The clone carrying this T cell receptor beta chain was detected ten times or more. Trimming cost V 5 bases and J 6 bases, with 18 bases left between them. Germline lookup yields CDR1 SGHTA and CDR2 FQGTGA. CDR3 length: 15 residues. Clinical symptoms, serum thyroxine, TRAb, thyroid ultrasound and orbital computed tomography established diagnosis. This sample holds PBMCs from roughly 10 ml fresh peripheral blood. These data are taken from a study of T cells in Graves' hyperthyroidism and ophthalmopathy. The wider study: Before any treatment, at initial diagnosis, peripheral blood was collected.

RNA transcripts gave rise to amplified TCR beta CDR3 regions. When the TCR CDR3 underwent first-round RT-PCR, the HTBI primer set was used. One entry per CDR3 protein results from TCRdb running MiXCR on the multiplex PCR reads. Among hundreds of thousands of distinct CDR3 sequences listed, about 14% were seen once. This receptor was identified in a woman in her fifties or sixties with Graves' ophthalmopathy. The chain is built from TRBV7-3 and TRBJ2-3, with D maybe TRBD1 (5 bases). The specimen sequenced was blood. The CDR3: CASSPWGRDEDTQYF. In DNA form, the CDR3 reads TGTGCCAGCAGCCCCTGGGGCCGAGATGAGGATACGCAGTATTTT.